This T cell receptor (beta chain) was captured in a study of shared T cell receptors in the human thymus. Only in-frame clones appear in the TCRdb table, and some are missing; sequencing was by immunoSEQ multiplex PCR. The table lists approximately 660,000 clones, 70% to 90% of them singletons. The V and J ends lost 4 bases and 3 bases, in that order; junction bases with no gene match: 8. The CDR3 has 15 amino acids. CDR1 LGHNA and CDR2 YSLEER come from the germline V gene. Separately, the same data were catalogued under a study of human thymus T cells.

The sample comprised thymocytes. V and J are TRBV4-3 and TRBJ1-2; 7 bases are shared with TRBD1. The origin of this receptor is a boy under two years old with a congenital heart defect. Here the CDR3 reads CASSPVGQVDYGYTF. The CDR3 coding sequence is TGCGCCAGCAGCCCTGTTGGACAGGTGGACTATGGCTACACCTTC.